The 16 T cell receptor beta chains below all came from one sample that was sequenced in a study of CD8 T cells in ankylosing spondylitis. TCRdb processed the 5' RACE reads anew with MiXCR; each CDR3 protein has one entry. The sample gives 200,000 or so distinct CDR3 sequences, 13% of which show up once; approximately 9.9% is in the top ten. Source material: blood, either unsorted or a sorted T cell fraction (not recorded which). The origin of the receptors is a female donor with ankylosing spondylitis or in good health (not recorded which).

This clonotype was detected many times. The chain combines TRBV12-3 or TRBV12-4 with TRBJ2-5; 12 bases match TRBD2. V lost 8 bases, J lost 4 bases, and 8 bases stayed unmatched. This CDR3 contains 15 residues. CDR3 coding DNA: TGTGCCAGCCTGAAGACTAGCGGGAGTGGAGAGACCCAGTACTTC. Protein sequence: CASLKTSGSGETQYF.

The sample holds a few counts of this clonotype. The chain links TRBV20-1 to TRBJ2-1; 9 nucleotides align to TRBD2. The V and J ends lost 0 bases and 9 bases, in that order; junction bases with no gene match: 12. Germline CDR1 DFQATT, CDR2 SNEGSKA (reference sequence). The CDR3 spans 16 residues. The CDR3 bases are TGCAGTGCTAGAGATCGTCGCGGGAGGGCCGATGGTGAGCAGTTCTTC. This gives the protein CSARDRRGRADGEQFF.

This clonotype was detected a few times. In DNA form, the CDR3 reads TGTGCCAGCAGCCGTACAGGTGGTTCACCCCTCCACTTT. Translated: CASSRTGGSPLHF. The V gene is TRBV7-9, the J gene TRBJ1-6, with D maybe TRBD1 (5 bases). Trimming removed 5 bases at V and 9 bases at J, with 11 bases between. CDR1 and CDR2 (germline): SEHNR, FQNEAQ (reference sequence). The CDR3 is 13 amino acids.

This clonotype was counted many times. The chain has TRBV7-2 and TRBJ1-4; 7 bases are a match to TRBD1. The CDR3 runs 14 residues. J was trimmed by 6 bases and V by 5 bases; bases with no gene match: 6. Per germline, CDR1 SGHTA and CDR2 FQGNSA. CDR3 DNA sequence: TGTGCCAGCAGCGTCCAGGGGGGGGATGAAAAACTGTTTTTT. It yields the protein CASSVQGGDEKLFF.

This clonotype has ten or more counts. The V and J genes are TRBV2 and TRBJ2-5; 9 bases are a match to TRBD1. J lost 10 bases, V lost 6 bases, and 6 bases had no gene match. CDR3 length: 12 amino acids. CDR1 is SNHLY, CDR2 FYNNEI, per germline. CDR3 in DNA: TGTGCCAGCAGACAGGGGGCTAGCGGCCAGTACTTC. Protein product: CASRQGASGQYF.

The V gene is TRBV6-2 or TRBV6-3, the J gene TRBJ2-3; 9 bases match TRBD2. CDR1 and CDR2 (germline): MNHEY, SVGEGT. The CDR3 is made up of 15 amino acids. The junction had 5 bases not matched to a gene; V was cut back by 3 bases and J by 4 bases. The CDR3 protein is CASSYPAGGPDTQYF. The CDR3 nucleotides read TGTGCCAGCAGTTATCCGGCGGGAGGGCCAGATACGCAGTATTTT.

Many counts were recorded for this clonotype. V gene TRBV15 combines with J gene TRBJ2-7; 9 nucleotides line up with TRBD1. Losses at the gene ends were 5 bases for V and 0 bases for J; bases not matched to a gene: 5. The CDR3 extends over 15 amino acids. Germline V lookup: CDR1 LNHNV, CDR2 YYDKDF (reference sequence). CDR3 coding DNA: TGTGCCACCAGCCCCAGACAGGGGGTCTCCTACGAGCAGTACTTC. It encodes CATSPRQGVSYEQYF.

This clonotype showed up many times. This chain links TRBV6-1 with TRBJ1-4, with D uncertain. CDR1 and CDR2 (germline): MNHNS, SASEGT. There are 14 residues in the CDR3. V lost 6 bases, J lost 0 bases, and 8 bases lay in between. The CDR3 loop reads CASRMSTTNEKLFF. CDR3 DNA sequence: TGTGCCAGCAGGATGAGTACAACTAATGAAAAACTGTTTTTT.

The chain recombines TRBV24-1 with TRBJ2-5; TRBD2 agrees at 8 bases. CDR1 and CDR2 from the germline V gene are KGHDR and SFDVKD. The CDR3 spans 19 residues. The ends lost 0 bases at V and 2 bases at J; junction bases unmatched: 13. DNA of the CDR3: TGTGCCACCAGTGATTTGCAAATCGGGGCGGGAGGCCTACAAGAGACCCAGTACTTC. It yields the protein CATSDLQIGAGGLQETQYF.

This clonotype has a count of ten or more. The chain carries TRBV7-2 and TRBJ2-7; 8 bases agree with TRBD1. The V segment lost 3 bases and the J segment 4 bases; nucleotides outside the gene matches: 8. The germline CDR1 and CDR2 sequences are SGHTA and FQGNSA. This CDR3 region has 15 residues. CDR3 loop: CASSFSQDRAYEQYF. In DNA form, the CDR3 reads TGTGCCAGCAGCTTTAGTCAGGACAGGGCGTACGAGCAGTACTTC.

This clonotype was seen repeatedly, ten times or more. The chain has TRBV5-1 and TRBJ2-4; no reliable D call. The CDR3 has 14 amino acids. The germline gives CDR1 SGHRS, CDR2 YFSETQ. V lost 1 base and J 0 bases, leaving 5 bases between the germline ends. The chain's CDR3 is CASSLTLAKNIQYF. CDR3 DNA: TGCGCCAGCAGCTTGACACTAGCCAAAAACATTCAGTACTTC.

In its sample, this clonotype was seen a few times. The chain joins TRBV20-1 to TRBJ2-1; 10 nucleotides align to TRBD2. Germline loops: CDR1 DFQATT, CDR2 SNEGSKA (reference sequence). The CDR3 runs 18 residues. Germline trimming cut 0 bases from V and 8 bases from J; bases unmatched to any gene: 16. The CDR3 reads CSARDPGLAGEVFYEQFF. In DNA form, the CDR3 reads TGCAGTGCTAGAGACCCCGGGCTAGCGGGAGAAGTTTTTTATGAGCAGTTCTTC.

This clonotype was observed a handful of times. The chain carries TRBV6-1 and TRBJ2-7; no clear D gene. CDR3 size: 14 residues. Germline CDR1 is MNHNS and CDR2 is SASEGT. Trimming stripped 5 bases from V and 1 base from J, with 12 bases between. The CDR3 sequence is CASSPQVNSYEQYF. The CDR3 bases are TGTGCCAGCAGTCCTCAGGTTAATTCCTACGAGCAGTACTTC.

V usage is TRBV6-1 and J usage is TRBJ2-1; D is possibly TRBD2 (6 bases). Deletions cut 7 bases from V and 5 bases from J, with 15 bases between. Per germline, CDR1 MNHNS and CDR2 SASEGT. The CDR3 extends over 14 amino acids. In DNA, the CDR3 is TGTGCCAGCATCCGAGGACTACTAGACAATGAGCAGTTCTTC. The encoded protein is CASIRGLLDNEQFF.

This clonotype showed up just a few times. This chain links TRBV12-5 with TRBJ2-3, with D tentatively TRBD1 (5 bases). The V gene's germline CDR1 is LGHNT and CDR2 FRNRAP. The CDR3 runs to 13 residues. Trimming left V 5 bases short and J 6 bases short, with 12 bases between. The chain's CDR3 is CASGLGGADTQYF. CDR3 coding DNA: TGTGCTAGTGGTCTGGGTGGGGCCGATACGCAGTATTTT. Variable domain in full (rest from reference TRBV12-5 and TRBJ2-3): DARVTQTPRHKVTEMGQEVTMRCQPILGHNTVFWYRQTMMQGLELLAYFRNRAPLDDSGMPKDRFSAEMPDATLATLKIQPSEPRDSAVYFCASGLGGADTQYFGPGTRLTVL.

There are a few counts of this clonotype. The J gene is TRBJ1-5, the V gene TRBV5-4; weak D call: TRBD1 (5 bases). The V gene lost 0 bases and the J gene lost 6 bases, with 10 bases spanning the gap. The CDR3 covers 14 residues. The germline gives CDR1 SGHNT, CDR2 YYREEE (reference sequence). CDR3 sequence: CASSLDGAVQPQHF. DNA for the CDR3: TGTGCCAGCAGCTTGGATGGGGCTGTTCAGCCCCAGCATTTT.